What follows are 32 T cell receptor beta chains derived from one specimen sequenced in a study of blood T cell repertoires in COVID-19. Sequencing used immunoSEQ multiplex PCR; TCRdb keeps in-frame clones, though not all of them. The sample shows under 35,000 clones, about 90% of them seen only once. Sequenced material: peripheral blood. The receptors here all came from a man in his fifties or sixties with active COVID-19.

CDR3 loop: CATASQVGTQYF. The CDR3 coding sequence is TGTGCCACCGCCTCGCAGGTTGGGACCCAGTACTTC. This sequence joins TRBV19 and TRBJ2-5; D unclear. Germline CDR1 and CDR2: LNHDA and SQIVND (reference sequence). The CDR3 spans 12 residues. Trimming removed 10 bases from V and 7 bases from J, with 16 bases in between.

This chain links TRBV6-5 with TRBJ1-2; possibly TRBD1 for D (6 bases). The CDR3 consists of 15 residues. The germline V gene encodes CDR1 MNHEY and CDR2 SVGAGI. V lost 2 bases and J lost 3, with 13 bases in between. The CDR3 DNA is TGTGCCAGCAGTTACCCCACGGGGGGGCACTATGGCTACACCTTC. Its protein product is CASSYPTGGHYGYTF.

This chain connects TRBV7-8 to TRBJ2-3; the match to TRBD2 covers 12 bases. V dropped 5 bases and J dropped 5; count of bases not matched to a gene: 2. The germline gives CDR1 SGHVS, CDR2 FQNEAQ. This CDR3 has 14 residues. CDR3 nucleotide sequence: TGTGCCAGCAGCCCACTAGCGGGAGGAGATACGCAGTATTTT. Residues: CASSPLAGGDTQYF.

V usage is TRBV6-5 and J usage is TRBJ2-2; perhaps TRBD2 as D (6 bases). Germline lookup yields CDR1 MNHEY and CDR2 SVGAGI. There are 15 residues in the CDR3. Trimming pared 8 bases from V and 7 bases from J, leaving 20 bases between. The DNA for the CDR3 is TGTGCCAGCGTAATCCGGGACTTGGGGGGCGGGGAGCTGTTTTTT. Residues: CASVIRDLGGGELFF.

The chain combines TRBV19 with TRBJ1-5, with D perhaps matching TRBD1 (6 bases). Trimming pared 5 bases from V and 0 bases from J, leaving 17 bases between. This CDR3 is built from 17 residues. CDR1 and CDR2 from the germline V gene are LNHDA and SQIVND (reference sequence). The CDR3 spells CASSLAGQQYSNQPQHF. CDR3 nucleotide sequence: TGTGCCAGTAGTCTCGCCGGACAGCAATATAGCAATCAGCCCCAGCATTTT.

The V gene is TRBV28, the J gene TRBJ2-7; no clear D gene. Germline CDR1 is MDHEN and CDR2 is SYDVKM. The V and J ends lost 3 bases and 6 bases respectively, with 15 bases between them. This CDR3 has 14 amino acids. This CDR3 is CASSFSLVSSEQYF. The DNA of the CDR3 is TGTGCCAGCAGTTTTTCTCTTGTCTCGTCCGAGCAGTACTTC.

The rearrangement joins TRBV3-1 (or the pseudogene TRBV3-2) to TRBJ2-1, with 11 bases fitting TRBD2. Germline V gives CDR1 LGHDT, CDR2 YNNKEL (reference sequence). This CDR3 has 13 amino acids. J lost 5 bases, V lost 10 bases, and 4 bases had no gene match. The CDR3 DNA reads TGTGCCACCAGACTAGCGGGAAACAATGAGCAGTTCTTC. Amino acids: CATRLAGNNEQFF.

This chain uses TRBV9 with TRBJ2-1; 9 bases map to TRBD2. Trimming took 3 bases from V and 0 from J; bases not matched to a gene: 10. This CDR3 has 18 amino acids. The germline gives CDR1 SGDLS, CDR2 YYNGEE. CDR3 region: CASSAGWGSGSSYNEQFF. The CDR3 DNA is TGTGCCAGCAGCGCGGGATGGGGTAGCGGGAGCTCCTACAATGAGCAGTTCTTC. The full variable domain, rest sourced from reference TRBV9 and TRBJ2-1, is DSGVTQTPKHLITATGQRVTLRCSPRSGDLSVYWYQQSLDQGLQFLIQYYNGEERAKGNILERFSAQQFPDLHSELNLSSLELGDSALYFCASSAGWGSGSSYNEQFFGPGTRLTVL.

Written as DNA, the CDR3 is TGTGCCAGTAGTATAGGGGGGGGGAGCAATCAGCCCCAGCATTTT. Translating it yields CASSIGGGSNQPQHF. This chain links TRBV19 with TRBJ1-5; perhaps TRBD1 as D (5 bases). The CDR3 spans 15 residues. Germline V lookup: CDR1 LNHDA, CDR2 SQIVND (reference sequence). Trimming took off 1 base at V and 1 base at J, with 8 bases between the two ends. The entire variable domain, with the rest obtained from reference TRBV19 and TRBJ1-5, is as follows: DGGITQSPKYLFRKEGQNVTLSCEQNLNHDAMYWYRQDPGQGLRLIYYSQIVNDFQKGDIAEGYSVSREKKESFPLTVTSAQKNPTAFYLCASSIGGGSNQPQHFGDGTRLSIL.

This clone was observed a handful of times. The chain links TRBV11-2 to TRBJ2-7; 9 bases map to TRBD2. CDR1 SGHAT and CDR2 FQNNGV come from the germline V gene. The J segment lost 2 bases and the V segment lost 5 bases, leaving 10 bases of the junction unmatched. The CDR3 has 16 amino acids. Here the CDR3 reads CASSPRFSGSPYEQYF. CDR3 bases: TGTGCCAGCAGCCCCCGTTTTAGCGGGAGTCCCTACGAGCAGTACTTC.

Only a few counts were recorded for this clone. The CDR3 loop reads CAWPQGAASGTYEQYF. CDR3 DNA sequence: TGTGCCTGGCCACAGGGGGCGGCTAGCGGGACCTACGAGCAGTACTTC. The V and J genes are TRBV30 and TRBJ2-7, with D perhaps TRBD1 or TRBD2 (9 bases each). The CDR3 covers 16 residues. Trimming pared 5 bases from V and 2 bases from J, leaving 22 bases between. CDR1 GTSNPN and CDR2 SVGIG come from the germline V gene (reference sequence). Supplemented by reference TRBV30 and TRBJ2-7, the full variable domain reads SQTIHQWPATLVQPVGSPLSLECTVEGTSNPNLYWYRQAAGRGLQLLFYSVGIGQISSEVPQNLSASRPQDRQFILSSKKLLLSDSGFYLCAWPQGAASGTYEQYFGPGTRLTVT.

This clone was counted only a few times. DNA of the CDR3: TGCAGTGCTAGTGGACTAGCGGGAGTGGGGTACGAGCAGTTCTTC. Translated: CSASGLAGVGYEQFF. This chain links TRBV20-1 with TRBJ2-1; 13 bases match TRBD2. CDR1 is DFQATT, CDR2 SNEGSKA, per germline (reference sequence). This CDR3 contains 15 residues. V was pared by 3 bases and J by 10 bases, with 9 bases of the junction left unmatched.

V is TRBV21-1 and J is TRBJ1-1; no check of the table's D call, TRBD1, against the DNA was made. TRBV21-1 is a pseudogene segment. This CDR3 contains 18 residues. CDR3 sequence reads: CASSKGQGQPPVDTEAFF. DNA of the CDR3: TGTGCCAGCAGCAAAGGGCAGGGACAGCCACCCGTCGACACTGAAGCTTTCTTT.

The chain uses TRBV27 and TRBJ2-2, with 9 bases fitting TRBD2. The V segment lost 3 bases and the J segment 6 bases; nucleotides outside the gene matches: 8. From germline, CDR1 is MNHEY and CDR2 SMNVEV (reference sequence). The CDR3 consists of 16 residues. CDR3 amino acids: CASSFPASGTPGELFF. The DNA for the CDR3 is TGTGCCAGCAGTTTTCCGGCTAGCGGGACCCCCGGGGAGCTGTTTTTT.

This CDR3 is CASSLSAGGTDTQYF. The CDR3 DNA follows: TGTGCCAGCAGTTTGTCAGCGGGGGGCACAGATACGCAGTATTTT. The chain is built from TRBV27 and TRBJ2-3; TRBD2 aligns across 8 bases. This CDR3 has 15 residues. V lost 3 bases, J lost 1 base, and 3 bases stayed unmatched. CDR1 and CDR2 (germline): MNHEY, SMNVEV (reference sequence).

The V and J genes are TRBV7-9 and TRBJ1-2, with a tentative D call TRBD1 (5 bases). V lost 5 bases to trimming and J lost 8 bases, with 18 bases between them. Germline V lookup: CDR1 SEHNR, CDR2 FQNEAQ (reference sequence). The CDR3 runs 14 residues. CDR3 sequence reads: CASSPSWGGDGYTF. The CDR3 DNA sequence: TGTGCCAGCAGCCCCTCGTGGGGGGGGGACGGCTACACCTTC.

This sequence joins TRBV6-5 and TRBJ2-1, with 7 bases that match TRBD1. CDR3 length: 16 residues. With 2 bases clipped from V and 7 bases from J, the junction kept 11 bases outside the gene matches. CDR1 and CDR2 (germline): MNHEY, SVGAGI. CDR3 loop: CASSYPMRQGMNEQFF. For the CDR3, the DNA is TGTGCCAGCAGTTACCCGATGAGACAGGGTATGAATGAGCAGTTCTTC.

This chain joins TRBV2 and TRBJ2-7; TRBD2 agrees at 10 bases. V lost 7 bases to trimming and J lost 0 bases; unmatched junction nucleotides: 12. The CDR3 spans 17 residues. Germline loops: CDR1 SNHLY, CDR2 FYNNEI. The CDR3 loop is CASIRGAGGRGSYEQYF. The CDR3 DNA reads as TGTGCCAGCATCCGGGGAGCGGGAGGGCGGGGCTCCTACGAGCAGTACTTC. The full variable domain, completed using reference TRBV2 and TRBJ2-7, is EPEVTQTPSHQVTQMGQEVILRCVPISNHLYFYWYRQILGQKVEFLVSFYNNEISEKSEIFDDQFSVERPDGSNFTLKIRSTKLEDSAMYFCASIRGAGGRGSYEQYFGPGTRLTVT.

The gene calls are TRBV19 and TRBJ2-1, with 7 bases aligning to TRBD1. Losses at the gene ends were 2 bases for V and 6 bases for J; bases not matched to a gene: 7. CDR3 length: 15 amino acids. Germline CDR1 reads LNHDA; CDR2 reads SQIVND (reference sequence). The CDR3 DNA follows: TGTGCCAGTAGTATAACCGGGACAGCCAGCAATGAGCAGTTCTTC. This translates into CASSITGTASNEQFF.

The genes are TRBV19 and TRBJ1-5; unclear D gene. Trimming removed 7 bases at V and 2 bases at J, with 15 bases between. Germline CDR1 and CDR2: LNHDA and SQIVND (reference sequence). The CDR3 loop spans 15 amino acids. The DNA for the CDR3 is TGTGCCAGTAACCCACGAGCGCTTGGCAATCAGCCCCAGCATTTT. Its translation: CASNPRALGNQPQHF.

This sequence joins TRBV6-2 or TRBV6-3 and TRBJ2-7; weak D call: TRBD2 (5 bases). The V end lost 2 bases, the J end lost 1 base, and 12 bases lay between the germline ends. Germline CDR1 reads MNHEY; CDR2 reads SVGEGT. The CDR3 totals 15 residues. The CDR3 spells CASSYNGRGSYEQYF. The CDR3, as DNA: TGTGCCAGCAGTTACAACGGACGAGGGTCCTACGAGCAGTACTTC.

This rearrangement joins TRBV4-1 to TRBJ2-1; 8 bases are shared with TRBD2. There are 18 residues in the CDR3. Trimming cost V 1 base and J 7 bases; bases outside gene matches: 15. The V gene's germline CDR1 is MGHRA and CDR2 YSYEKL. The CDR3 reads CASSQVGLSGGPGNEQFF. The CDR3 nucleotides are TGCGCCAGCAGCCAAGTAGGGTTGTCGGGAGGGCCTGGGAATGAGCAGTTCTTC.

The table lists this clone with a count of one. This rearrangement joins TRBV6-5 to TRBJ2-1, with D possibly being TRBD2 (5 bases). Germline V gene data show CDR1 as MNHEY and CDR2 as SVGAGI. V was trimmed by 7 bases and J by 1 base, leaving 14 bases between them. The CDR3 is 15 amino acids. The CDR3 DNA follows: TGTGCCAGCACCCCCCAGCGGAGGTCCTACAATGAGCAGTTCTTC. Its translation is CASTPQRRSYNEQFF.

The chain uses TRBV7-9 and TRBJ2-3; 11 bases are a match to TRBD2. The germline gives CDR1 SEHNR, CDR2 FQNEAQ (reference sequence). V lost 5 bases, J lost 5 bases, and 12 bases stayed unmatched. The CDR3 is made up of 17 amino acids. CDR3: CASSHPELAGVLDTQYF. CDR3 coding DNA: TGTGCCAGCAGCCATCCAGAACTAGCGGGAGTTTTAGATACGCAGTATTTT.

This chain joins TRBV19 and TRBJ2-1; 10 bases align to TRBD2. V was pared by 3 bases and J by 0 bases, with 11 bases of the junction left unmatched. The germline CDR1 and CDR2 sequences are LNHDA and SQIVND (reference sequence). This CDR3 is 19 amino acids long. The CDR3 coding sequence is TGTGCCAGTAGTATTGCACTAGCGGGATTCATGGCCTCCTACAATGAGCAGTTCTTC. Its protein product is CASSIALAGFMASYNEQFF.

The chain recombines TRBV21-1 with TRBJ2-1; the table's D gene call, TRBD2, was not cross checked with the DNA. TRBV21-1 has pseudogene status. CDR3 size: 14 residues. The CDR3 here is CASSKGGGETEQFF. DNA of the CDR3: TGTGCCAGCAGCAAAGGCGGGGGCGAAACGGAGCAGTTCTTC.

The gene calls are TRBV5-1 and TRBJ1-4, with D maybe TRBD1 (6 bases). The V end was cut by 6 bases, the J end by 4 bases, with 10 bases between. This CDR3 has 13 amino acids. Germline V gives CDR1 SGHRS, CDR2 YFSETQ. CDR3 sequence: CASKAGDNEKLFF. In DNA, the CDR3 is TGCGCCAGCAAGGCAGGGGATAATGAAAAACTGTTTTTT.

The V and J genes are TRBV3-1 (or the pseudogene TRBV3-2) and TRBJ2-5, with a possible D match to TRBD1 (6 bases). Germline CDR1 is LGHDT and CDR2 is YNNKEL (reference sequence). The CDR3 has 18 residues. V was shortened by 4 bases and J by 3 bases, with 24 bases between the two germline ends. The CDR3 DNA reads as TGTGCCAGCAGCCGTCTCGGGCCTGGGTGGCAGGGGAAAGAGACCCAGTACTTC. It encodes CASSRLGPGWQGKETQYF.

The chain couples TRBV21-1 to TRBJ2-3; the table assigns TRBD2, which was not confirmed against the DNA. TRBV21-1 is a pseudogene locus. This CDR3 has 17 residues. The CDR3 coding sequence is TGTGCCAGCAGCAAAGGACTAGCGGAGCCTCACACAGATACGCAGTATTTT. It codes for CASSKGLAEPHTDTQYF.

With respect to this clone: Its ends do not fully match the called genes, so a read error is possible. V usage is TRBV19 and J usage is TRBJ2-7; 7 nucleotides agree with TRBD1. This CDR3 has 14 residues. CDR1 and CDR2 from the germline V gene are LNHDA and SQIVND (reference sequence). The CDR3 sequence: CASSLDRDTYEQYF. The CDR3 nucleotides read TGTGCCAGTAGTTTAGACAGGGACACCTACGAGCAGTACTTC.

CDR3 DNA: TGTGCCAGCAGCTTAGGGGCCCGGTCCCTCGAGCAGTACTTC. Its translation: CASSLGARSLEQYF. The chain joins TRBV7-9 to TRBJ2-7; no firm D call. The V gene's germline CDR1 is SEHNR and CDR2 FQNEAQ (reference sequence). The V gene lost 1 base and the J gene lost 6 bases, with 13 bases spanning the gap. The CDR3 is made up of 14 amino acids.

This chain links TRBV5-1 with TRBJ2-2; the D is unclear. The germline V gene encodes CDR1 SGHRS and CDR2 YFSETQ. Trimming pared 0 bases from V and 5 bases from J, leaving 5 bases between. CDR3 length equals 13 residues. The CDR3 sequence: CASSLAPTGELFF. For the CDR3, the DNA is TGCGCCAGCAGCTTGGCCCCGACCGGGGAGCTGTTTTTT.